The T cell receptor beta chain under discussion was sequenced for a study of T cell clonality in common variable immunodeficiency. Study-wide results and caveats: Patient heterogeneity in the CVID cohort limited correlations between repertoire features and clinical complications.

Each donor provided roughly 4.5 to 9 ml of heparinized whole blood. About this clone: The target antigen is unknown.

TCRdb keeps only in-frame clones here, not all; method: immunoSEQ multiplex PCR. In total the sample includes 45,000 to 65,000 clones, none of them seen once. Sequenced sample: peripheral blood mononuclear cells. The clonotype was recovered from a person aged 18-69 years in good health.

CDR3 protein: CASSLNTYRGNTEAFF. Incomplete CDR3 DNA: TGTGCCAGCAGCTTAAATACGTACAGGGGGAACACTGAA. The chain has TRBV7-6 and TRBJ1-1; TRBD1 agrees at 7 bases. The read stops 3 residues short of the end of the CDR3; the missing end is completed from the germline J gene. The CDR3 is 16 residues long. The germline CDR1 and CDR2 sequences are SGHVS and FNYEAQ. Trimming removed 2 bases from V and 1 base from J; junction bases left unmatched: 7.